The T cell receptor beta chain under discussion was sequenced for a study of T cells after yellow fever vaccination. On the study more broadly: Preparing low-cell-number fractions relied on SMART-Seq v4 Ultra Low Input.

This clonotype was seen more than once but under ten times. Its antigen is unknown. Looked up from germline, CDR1 is SNHLY and CDR2 is FYNNEI. The length of the CDR3 is 13 residues. The V gene lost 3 bases and the J gene lost 0 bases, with 6 bases spanning the gap. The study, taken as a whole, reports: Although the secondary response was weaker, it peaked faster, at day 5 versus 15. At less than 97% for CD4 and about 88% for CD8, most primary-vaccination clones showed up again after the booster.

The authors made TCR cDNA by 5'RACE template switching, adding a universal primer site and UMIs. TCRdb reprocessed the 5' RACE reads via MiXCR and lists one record per CDR3 protein. The profile shows 600,000 to 750,000 distinct CDR3 sequences, over 9% of them singletons. Sequenced here: PBMCs, sampled on the day of the yellow fever booster vaccination. The chain has TRBV2 and TRBJ2-7, with a weak D call TRBD2 (6 bases). The sequence derives from a young man who received the YFV17D yellow fever vaccine. The CDR3 DNA reads as TGTGCCAGCAGTGACGGGGGCTCCTACGAGCAGTACTTC. The encoded protein is CASSDGGSYEQYF.